Shown below are 20 T cell receptor beta chains from a single sample sequenced in a study of PD-1 blockade in classical Hodgkin lymphoma. The table came from immunoSEQ multiplex PCR; TCRdb's copy has only in-frame clones and leaves some out. The data hold 95,000 to 120,000 clones, with roughly nine tenths observed a single time. All patients relapsed after autologous stem cell transplantation, and brentuximab vedotin exposure varied. The input for sequencing was peripheral blood mononuclear cells (PBMCs), taken before the second cycle of nivolumab. The receptors were sampled from a human donor with classical Hodgkin lymphoma.

This clone was counted a single time. CDR3 protein: CASSLSPSTGDYEQYF. In DNA, the CDR3 is TGTGCCAGCAGTTTATCTCCATCGACAGGGGACTACGAGCAGTACTTC. V gene TRBV28 combines with J gene TRBJ2-7; 8 bases line up with TRBD1. CDR3 length equals 16 residues. Germline V gives CDR1 MDHEN, CDR2 SYDVKM. With 1 base clipped from V and 3 bases from J, the junction kept 8 bases outside the gene matches.

The rearrangement links TRBV30 to TRBJ1-5, with D possibly being TRBD1 (6 bases). This CDR3 is built from 17 residues. Germline-derived CDR1 and CDR2 are GTSNPN and SVGIG (reference sequence). With 2 bases removed from V and 1 base from J, the gap between germline ends came to 18 bases. Here the CDR3 DNA reads TGTGCCTGGAGTAGCAGGGGCAGGGGTTGGAGCAATCAGCCCCAGCATTTT. Protein sequence: CAWSSRGRGWSNQPQHF.

The gene calls are TRBV18 and TRBJ2-2; D not certain. The V and J ends lost 2 bases and 2 bases respectively, with 6 bases between them. This CDR3 has 14 amino acids. Germline values: CDR1 KGHSH, CDR2 LQKENI. The CDR3 here is CASSPESNTGELFF. CDR3 coding DNA: TGTGCCAGCTCACCAGAGTCCAACACCGGGGAGCTGTTTTTT.

Of note for this clone: The same CDR3 can be traced to other DNA sequences in this sample. The CDR3 DNA is TGTGCCAGCAGTTACTCTGGAGGGAGCGAGCAGTACTTC. It is translated as CASSYSGGSEQYF. The chain links TRBV6-5 to TRBJ2-7; tentatively, D is TRBD2 (6 bases). This CDR3 region has 13 residues. CDR1 MNHEY and CDR2 SVGAGI come from the germline V gene. The V end lost 0 bases, the J end lost 6 bases, and 9 bases lay between the germline ends.

DNA for the CDR3: TGTGCCAGCAGGGGAGATTATTCATACTATGGCTACACCTTC. It yields the protein CASRGDYSYYGYTF. The chain is built from TRBV27 and TRBJ1-2; D gene uncertain. Germline CDR1 MNHEY, CDR2 SMNVEV (reference sequence). V gave up 6 bases and J gave up 3 bases, with 14 bases separating them. The length of the CDR3 is 14 residues.

The rearrangement links TRBV4-1 to TRBJ2-3, with D possibly matching TRBD2 (5 bases). The V and J ends lost 0 bases and 0 bases respectively, with 7 bases between them. The CDR3 runs to 15 residues. CDR1 MGHRA and CDR2 YSYEKL come from the germline V gene. Here the CDR3 reads CASSQELGSTDTQYF. CDR3 nucleotide sequence: TGCGCCAGCAGCCAAGAACTAGGTAGCACAGATACGCAGTATTTT.

This sequence joins TRBV4-1 and TRBJ1-1, with D tentatively TRBD1 (5 bases). There are 14 residues in the CDR3. Trimming stripped 0 bases from V and 7 bases from J, with 12 bases between. Per germline, CDR1 MGHRA and CDR2 YSYEKL. The CDR3 spells CASSQEPGGDEAFF. CDR3 nucleotide sequence: TGCGCCAGCAGCCAAGAACCGGGGGGGGATGAAGCTTTCTTT.

The V gene is TRBV27, the J gene TRBJ1-6; possible D gene TRBD1, 5 bases. The V gene lost 3 bases and the J gene lost 9 bases, with 6 bases spanning the gap. Per the germline V gene, CDR1 is MNHEY and CDR2 is SMNVEV (reference sequence). There are 12 residues in the CDR3. CDR3 sequence reads: CASSFRASPLHF. CDR3 sequence (DNA): TGTGCCAGCAGTTTCAGGGCTTCACCCCTCCACTTT.

The chain combines TRBV30 with TRBJ1-2, with 7 nucleotides matching TRBD1. The germline V gene has CDR1 GTSNPN and CDR2 SVGIG (reference sequence). The CDR3 has 16 amino acids. V lost 3 bases to trimming and J lost 4 bases; unmatched junction nucleotides: 14. The CDR3 DNA sequence: TGTGCCTGGAGAGGTACGGGGCACCGACAGGGCTATGGCTACACCTTC. Translated: CAWRGTGHRQGYGYTF.

This rearrangement joins TRBV19 to TRBJ1-2; D is perhaps TRBD1 (6 bases). Germline V gene lookup returns CDR1 LNHDA and CDR2 SQIVND (reference sequence). This CDR3 has 14 amino acids. V was cut by 6 bases and J by 0 bases, with 11 bases left in between. The CDR3 is CASRLDRPNYGYTF. The CDR3 nucleotides read TGTGCCAGTAGGCTGGACAGACCTAACTATGGCTACACCTTC. Filled out from reference TRBV19 and TRBJ1-2, the complete variable domain reads DGGITQSPKYLFRKEGQNVTLSCEQNLNHDAMYWYRQDPGQGLRLIYYSQIVNDFQKGDIAEGYSVSREKKESFPLTVTSAQKNPTAFYLCASRLDRPNYGYTFGSGTRLTVV.

The chain links TRBV5-4 to TRBJ2-1, with no clear D. V gave up 5 bases and J gave up 0 bases, with 12 bases separating them. Germline values: CDR1 SGHNT, CDR2 YYREEE (reference sequence). The CDR3 is 15 residues long. CDR3 region: CASSSGWSSYNEQFF. Here the CDR3 DNA reads TGTGCCAGCAGTTCCGGGTGGAGCTCCTACAATGAGCAGTTCTTC.

The chain recombines TRBV11-3 with TRBJ1-1; D perhaps matches TRBD1 (5 bases). This CDR3 region has 15 residues. In germline, CDR1 is SGHNT, CDR2 YENEEA. V dropped 0 bases and J dropped 2 bases, with 10 bases sitting between them. CDR3 DNA sequence: TGTGCCAGCAGCTTAGAACGAGGGGACAACACTGAAGCTTTCTTT. It specifies CASSLERGDNTEAFF.

In its sample, this clone was seen once. V usage is TRBV5-1 and J usage is TRBJ2-3; no clear D. In germline, CDR1 is SGHRS, CDR2 YFSETQ. This CDR3 spans 15 amino acids. Trimming cost V 3 bases and J 1 base, with 12 bases left between them. This CDR3 reads CASSSHVVGTDTQYF. DNA for the CDR3: TGCGCCAGCAGCTCCCATGTGGTGGGCACAGATACGCAGTATTTT.

This chain joins TRBV7-2 and TRBJ2-5; TRBD2 aligns across 11 bases. The germline V gene encodes CDR1 SGHTA and CDR2 FQGNSA. The CDR3 contains 19 residues. The V segment lost 2 bases and the J segment 5 bases; nucleotides outside the gene matches: 16. The CDR3 DNA sequence: TGTGCCAGCAGCTTACGGAGTGTAGCGGGAGGGCTTGCACTCGAGACCCAGTACTTC. It encodes CASSLRSVAGGLALETQYF. The full variable domain, in which reference TRBV7-2 and TRBJ2-5 provide the parts outside the CDR3, is GAGVSQSPSNKVTEKGKDVELRCDPISGHTALYWYRQSLGQGLEFLIYFQGNSAPDKSGLPSDRFSAERTGGSVSTLTIQRTQQEDSAVYLCASSLRSVAGGLALETQYFGPGTRLLVL.

This clone has only one observation. This chain joins TRBV2 and TRBJ2-5; no firm D call. The CDR3 runs to 11 residues. CDR1 is SNHLY, CDR2 FYNNEI, per germline. V lost 6 bases and J lost 3, with 5 bases in between. CDR3 bases: TGTGCCAGCAGAGTTGAAGAGACCCAGTACTTC. Its translation: CASRVEETQYF.

The chain employs TRBV6-5 and TRBJ2-5; D remains unclear. Germline-derived CDR1 and CDR2 are MNHEY and SVGAGI. The CDR3 runs 15 residues. Trimming removed 2 bases at V and 2 bases at J, with 12 bases between. The CDR3 spells CASSYDIARQETQYF. CDR3 DNA sequence: TGTGCCAGCAGTTACGATATAGCACGACAAGAGACCCAGTACTTC.

The chain carries TRBV4-1 and TRBJ2-3; 10 bases agree with TRBD2. The V gene end was trimmed by 4 bases and the J gene end by 0 bases; junction bases not matched to a gene: 10. Germline V gene sequence: CDR1 MGHRA, CDR2 YSYEKL. The CDR3 contains 18 residues. The DNA of the CDR3 is TGCGCCAGCAGCCTACTCAACTCACTAGCGGGAAGCACAGATACGCAGTATTTT. Residues: CASSLLNSLAGSTDTQYF.

With respect to this clone: The same CDR3 arises from other DNA sequences in this sample as well. This chain uses TRBV5-1 with TRBJ1-1, with 8 bases matching TRBD1. The CDR3 is 14 residues long. The germline V gene encodes CDR1 SGHRS and CDR2 YFSETQ. The V and J ends lost 2 bases and 5 bases, in that order; junction bases with no gene match: 5. CDR3 nucleotide sequence: TGCGCCAGCAGCTTTGACAGGGGAAATACTGAAGCTTTCTTT. This sequence encodes CASSFDRGNTEAFF.

The chain employs TRBV27 and TRBJ1-5; D gene ambiguous. Germline V lookup: CDR1 MNHEY, CDR2 SMNVEV (reference sequence). There are 13 residues in the CDR3. Between the trimmed V and J ends, which lost 1 base and 4 bases, there was a span of 5 bases. The CDR3 region is CASSLFENQPQHF. The CDR3 DNA reads as TGTGCCAGCAGTTTATTTGAGAATCAGCCCCAGCATTTT.

The chain links TRBV6-5 to TRBJ1-4; TRBD1 is a possible D gene (5 bases). V was pared by 2 bases and J by 0 bases, with 10 bases between. Germline assignment: CDR1 MNHEY and CDR2 SVGAGI. CDR3 length: 16 amino acids. The CDR3: CASSYGTLATNEKLFF. CDR3 nucleotides: TGTGCCAGCAGTTACGGGACCCTAGCAACTAATGAAAAACTGTTTTTT.